The 32 T cell receptor beta chains in this list originate from one sample, sequenced in a study of control samples from healthy donors and cancer patients. The repertoire was sequenced with immunoSEQ multiplex PCR; TCRdb's copy has only in-frame clones and lacks some. The data show 210,000 or so clones, 90% to 95% seen once. The sequenced sample consisted of blood. The receptors come from a man aged 30-40 years in good health.

CDR3 loop: CASSESKGGLTRGTDTQYF. The CDR3 DNA reads TGCGCCAGCAGTGAGTCGAAGGGGGGCCTCACTAGGGGCACAGATACGCAGTATTTT. V usage is TRBV10-1 and J usage is TRBJ2-3, with D possibly being TRBD1 or TRBD2 (6 bases each). Germline V gene data show CDR1 as WNHNN and CDR2 as SYGVQD (reference sequence). With 0 bases removed from V and 1 base from J, the gap between germline ends came to 20 bases. The CDR3 is 19 amino acids.

This clone is a singleton in its sample. The chain joins TRBV4-1 to TRBJ1-1, with 9 bases fitting TRBD1. This CDR3 spans 16 amino acids. Looked up from germline, CDR1 is MGHRA and CDR2 is YSYEKL. V lost 1 base and J lost 5; bases outside the gene matches: 8. The CDR3 reads CASSQATGGGHTEAFF. The CDR3, as DNA: TGCGCCAGCAGCCAAGCTACAGGGGGCGGTCATACTGAAGCTTTCTTT.

The chain links TRBV7-2 to TRBJ2-7; 9 bases line up with TRBD2. The trim removed 5 bases at V and 6 bases at J, leaving 8 bases unmatched. CDR1 and CDR2 (germline): SGHTA, FQGNSA. The CDR3 length is 14 residues. The CDR3 coding sequence is TGTGCCAGCAGCCACGGGACTAGCAGTGGCGAGCAGTACTTC. Translation gives CASSHGTSSGEQYF.

The J gene is TRBJ1-5, the V gene TRBV15; tentatively, D is TRBD1 (5 bases). This CDR3 has 16 amino acids. CDR1 LNHNV and CDR2 YYDKDF come from the germline V gene (reference sequence). V was shortened by 0 bases and J by 2 bases, with 11 bases between the two germline ends. In DNA form, the CDR3 reads TGTGCCACCAGCAGAGACTCAGGGTGGGGCAATCAGCCCCAGCATTTT. Translation gives CATSRDSGWGNQPQHF.

As concerns this clone: The same CDR3 is also encoded by other DNA sequences in this sample. This chain joins TRBV12-3 or TRBV12-4 and TRBJ2-7; D is ambiguous. V gave up 1 base and J gave up 3 bases, with 4 bases separating them. The CDR3 covers 12 residues. CDR3 sequence: CASSLEGYEQYF. The CDR3 nucleotides read TGTGCCAGCAGTTTAGAGGGCTACGAGCAGTACTTC.

V gene TRBV3-1 (or the pseudogene TRBV3-2) combines with J gene TRBJ1-1; D perhaps matches TRBD1 (6 bases). The CDR3 loop spans 15 amino acids. Deletions cut 0 bases from V and 3 bases from J, with 11 bases between. Germline CDR1 LGHDT, CDR2 YNNKEL (reference sequence). CDR3 bases: TGTGCCAGCAGCCAAGATCCGGGGGCTTACACTGAAGCTTTCTTT. Residues: CASSQDPGAYTEAFF.

V is TRBV7-9 and J is TRBJ2-2; D is unclear. Germline CDR1 SEHNR, CDR2 FQNEAQ (reference sequence). The germline V and J ends were trimmed by 5 bases and 4 bases, with 5 bases remaining between them. The CDR3 has 12 amino acids. In nucleotides, the CDR3 is TGTGCCAGCAGCCATATCACCGGGGAGCTGTTTTTT. This translates into CASSHITGELFF.

The V gene is TRBV19, the J gene TRBJ1-5; TRBD1 matches at 7 bases. In germline, CDR1 is LNHDA, CDR2 SQIVND (reference sequence). The length of the CDR3 is 15 residues. The V gene end was trimmed by 6 bases and the J gene end by 3 bases; junction bases not matched to a gene: 8. The CDR3 nucleotides are TGTGCCAGTAGCTCCATCACAGGGGCCAATCAGCCCCAGCATTTT. It encodes CASSSITGANQPQHF.

This clone has a single count. As DNA, the CDR3 is TGTGCCAGCTCCCTTTACCGGGACAGGGAAAATGGCTACACCTTC. Protein: CASSLYRDRENGYTF. The chain employs TRBV18 and TRBJ1-2, with 9 nucleotides matching TRBD1. This CDR3 is 15 amino acids long. J lost 6 bases, V lost 6 bases, and 11 bases had no gene match. Germline values: CDR1 KGHSH, CDR2 LQKENI.

This chain uses TRBV5-1 with TRBJ2-3, with D unresolved. This CDR3 contains 12 residues. Germline CDR1 and CDR2: SGHRS and YFSETQ. V gave up 5 bases and J gave up 2 bases, with 6 bases separating them. CDR3 DNA: TGCGCCAGCAGGGCCCTCACAGATACGCAGTATTTT. It specifies CASRALTDTQYF.

The chain uses TRBV4-1 and TRBJ1-2, with D possibly being TRBD1 (5 bases). The CDR3 runs 16 residues. V lost 0 bases and J 1 base, leaving 12 bases between the germline ends. Germline CDR1 and CDR2: MGHRA and YSYEKL. CDR3 DNA sequence: TGCGCCAGCAGCCAAGAAGGAGGGGCAGGTAACTATGGCTACACCTTC. Its translation is CASSQEGGAGNYGYTF.

This clone appeared once. V is TRBV27 and J is TRBJ1-1; TRBD1 is a possible D gene (6 bases). This CDR3 is built from 15 residues. Germline V lookup: CDR1 MNHEY, CDR2 SMNVEV (reference sequence). Trimming pared 4 bases from V and 0 bases from J, leaving 12 bases between. The CDR3 sequence is CASSSDSFMNTEAFF. The CDR3 DNA sequence: TGTGCCAGCAGTTCGGACAGTTTCATGAACACTGAAGCTTTCTTT.

The chain is built from TRBV30 and TRBJ2-2; D is undetermined. V gave up 7 bases and J gave up 1 base, with 19 bases separating them. Germline assignment: CDR1 GTSNPN and CDR2 SVGIG (reference sequence). CDR3 size: 16 residues. The CDR3 is CAFGGTRTLNTGELFF. The CDR3 DNA reads as TGTGCCTTCGGTGGCACCCGTACATTGAACACCGGGGAGCTGTTTTTT.

The chain has TRBV19 and TRBJ1-2, with D perhaps matching TRBD1 (5 bases). CDR1 and CDR2 from the germline V gene are LNHDA and SQIVND (reference sequence). V dropped 6 bases and J dropped 7 bases, with 18 bases sitting between them. This CDR3 is 14 amino acids long. CDR3 sequence reads: CASSAQEGESGYTF. CDR3 in DNA: TGTGCCAGTAGCGCACAGGAGGGCGAGAGTGGCTACACCTTC.

This chain connects TRBV19 to TRBJ2-1; 12 bases line up with TRBD2. V shed 4 bases and J 8 bases; nucleotides not matched to a gene: 3. The length of the CDR3 is 14 residues. Per the germline V gene, CDR1 is LNHDA and CDR2 is SQIVND (reference sequence). The CDR3 DNA reads as TGTGCCAGTAGTACACTAGCGGGGGGTTATGAGCAGTTCTTC. Translation: CASSTLAGGYEQFF.

This clone turned up a few times. The V gene is TRBV13, the J gene TRBJ1-1; no firm D call. Germline V gene sequence: CDR1 PRHDT, CDR2 FYEKMQ (reference sequence). Trimming removed 6 bases from V and 1 base from J, with 6 bases in between. CDR3 size: 12 residues. CDR3 region: CASRTGNTEAFF. CDR3 DNA: TGTGCCAGCAGGACGGGGAACACTGAAGCTTTCTTT.

V and J are TRBV27 and TRBJ2-5; possibly TRBD2 for D (6 bases). The CDR3 is made up of 16 amino acids. From germline, CDR1 is MNHEY and CDR2 SMNVEV (reference sequence). The ends were cut back, 6 bases at V and 3 bases at J, with 20 bases in the middle. CDR3 bases: TGTGCCAGCAGCTCCACTTGGACTAACATTAAAGAGACCCAGTACTTC. It translates to CASSSTWTNIKETQYF.

V usage is TRBV5-1 and J usage is TRBJ1-1, with TRBD1 matching 7 bases. The J segment lost 6 bases and the V segment lost 4 bases, leaving 9 bases of the junction unmatched. There are 14 residues in the CDR3. Germline CDR1 and CDR2: SGHRS and YFSETQ. The CDR3 loop is CASSADREVPEAFF. In DNA form, the CDR3 reads TGCGCCAGCAGCGCTGACAGGGAGGTCCCTGAAGCTTTCTTT.

The V and J genes are TRBV12-3 or TRBV12-4 and TRBJ1-3, with D possibly TRBD1 on 6 matching bases. The CDR3 covers 13 residues. The germline V and J ends were trimmed by 6 bases and 6 bases, with 12 bases remaining between them. The CDR3 nucleotides read TGTGCCAGCAGATCCGGACAGATAAACACCATATATTTT. Amino acid sequence: CASRSGQINTIYF.

This clone came up once. The V call is TRBV6-5, the J call TRBJ2-3, with D maybe TRBD1 (5 bases). In germline, CDR1 is MNHEY, CDR2 SVGAGI. The CDR3 totals 14 residues. Between the trimmed V and J ends, which lost 5 bases and 3 bases, there was a span of 12 bases. The CDR3: CASSPNPGTDTQYF. The CDR3 nucleotides read TGTGCCAGCAGTCCAAACCCAGGGACAGATACGCAGTATTTT.

The sample holds a few counts of this clone. This CDR3 is CASSLIETASHEQFF. The CDR3 DNA sequence: TGTGCCAGCAGCTTAATTGAGACAGCGAGCCATGAGCAGTTCTTC. The rearrangement uses TRBV7-9 and TRBJ2-1; maybe TRBD1 (5 bases). The length of the CDR3 is 15 residues. Per germline, CDR1 SEHNR and CDR2 FQNEAQ (reference sequence). V was cut by 2 bases and J by 8 bases, with 16 bases left in between.

This sequence joins TRBV5-4 and TRBJ2-2; D unclear. CDR1 and CDR2 (germline): SGHNT, YYREEE (reference sequence). Trimming stripped 1 base from V and 3 bases from J, with 7 bases between. This CDR3 is built from 14 residues. CDR3 DNA: TGTGCCAGCAGCTTGTTAGTGGACACCGGGGAGCTGTTTTTT. Amino acids: CASSLLVDTGELFF.

The V gene is TRBV12-3 or TRBV12-4, the J gene TRBJ1-6; weak D call: TRBD1 (6 bases). The ends were cut back, 1 base at V and 13 bases at J, with 11 bases in the middle. The CDR3 length is 13 residues. CDR3 bases: TGTGCCAGCAGTTTAGTCGGGAGGGGGCCCCTCCACTTT. This codes for CASSLVGRGPLHF.

The V call is TRBV4-2, the J call TRBJ1-2; D is uncertain. The CDR3 is made up of 14 amino acids. V was cut by 6 bases and J by 6 bases, with 17 bases left in between. CDR1 is LGHNA, CDR2 YNFKEQ, per germline. CDR3 residues: CASRPYSEAHGYTF. The CDR3 DNA reads TGTGCCAGCAGACCCTATAGCGAGGCACATGGCTACACCTTC.

This clone was counted once. The rearrangement links TRBV19 to TRBJ1-5; no clear D gene. CDR1 and CDR2 from the germline V gene are LNHDA and SQIVND (reference sequence). V dropped 1 base and J dropped 0 bases, with 7 bases sitting between them. The CDR3 length is 15 residues. CDR3: CASSIAYYSNQPQHF. The CDR3 DNA reads as TGTGCCAGTAGTATAGCTTACTATAGCAATCAGCCCCAGCATTTT. Drawing the rest from reference TRBV19 and TRBJ1-5, the complete variable domain is DGGITQSPKYLFRKEGQNVTLSCEQNLNHDAMYWYRQDPGQGLRLIYYSQIVNDFQKGDIAEGYSVSREKKESFPLTVTSAQKNPTAFYLCASSIAYYSNQPQHFGDGTRLSIL.

The genes are TRBV2 and TRBJ1-2; D is unclear. Trimming shortened V by 7 bases and J by 8 bases, and 17 bases separated the two germline ends. The CDR3 totals 13 residues. The V gene's germline CDR1 is SNHLY and CDR2 FYNNEI. The CDR3 DNA is TGTGCCAGCACTCAGGCCTCGGTCGGGGGCTACACCTTC. It encodes CASTQASVGGYTF.

CDR3 sequence reads: CASSTGGGNEQYF. In nucleotides, the CDR3 is TGTGCCAGCAGTACGGGGGGAGGGAACGAGCAGTACTTC. The rearrangement uses TRBV6-5 and TRBJ2-7; 7 bases match TRBD2. The CDR3 extends over 13 amino acids. Trimming cost V 5 bases and J 5 bases; bases outside gene matches: 6. In germline, CDR1 is MNHEY, CDR2 SVGAGI.

The chain recombines TRBV13 with TRBJ2-1, with 10 positions matching TRBD2. The J segment lost 8 bases and the V segment lost 5 bases, leaving 9 bases of the junction unmatched. The CDR3 consists of 15 residues. The germline V gene encodes CDR1 PRHDT and CDR2 FYEKMQ (reference sequence). Written as DNA, the CDR3 is TGTGCCAGCAGCCTAAGCGGGGGGGTCTTGCATGAGCAGTTCTTC. It codes for CASSLSGGVLHEQFF.

The rearrangement joins TRBV9 to TRBJ2-3; the match to TRBD2 covers 10 bases. The V and J ends lost 0 bases and 9 bases, in that order; junction bases with no gene match: 4. The CDR3 length is 14 residues. CDR1 and CDR2 (germline): SGDLS, YYNGEE. The CDR3 bases are TGTGCCAGCAGCGTAGATCTTAGCGGGGGGACGCAGTATTTT. This encodes CASSVDLSGGTQYF.

Here the CDR3 reads CASSREPGLADTDTQYF. Here the CDR3 DNA reads TGTGCCAGTAGTCGGGAACCGGGACTAGCGGACACAGATACGCAGTATTTT. V is TRBV19 and J is TRBJ2-3, with TRBD2 identical over 11 bases. The CDR3 is 17 amino acids. Germline-derived CDR1 and CDR2 are LNHDA and SQIVND (reference sequence). The trim removed 5 bases at V and 2 bases at J, leaving 9 bases unmatched.

The genes are TRBV5-8 and TRBJ1-3; D uncertain. Looked up from germline, CDR1 is SGHTS and CDR2 is YDEGEE. V lost 4 bases to trimming and J lost 1 base, with 12 bases between them. This CDR3 has 15 amino acids. CDR3 coding DNA: TGTGCCAGCAGCGAGAGGGCAAGGTCTGGAAACACCATATATTTT. It yields the protein CASSERARSGNTIYF. Complete variable domain (other parts from reference TRBV5-8 and TRBJ1-3): EAGVTQSPTHLIKTRGQQATLRCSPISGHTSVYWYQQALGLGLQFLLWYDEGEERNRGNFPPRFSGRQFPNYSSELNVNALELEDSALYLCASSERARSGNTIYFGEGSWLTVV.

About this clone itself: Distinct nucleotide sequences in the sample also encode this CDR3. The V call is TRBV18, the J call TRBJ1-1, with 8 bases matching TRBD1. Germline CDR1 KGHSH, CDR2 LQKENI. With 4 bases clipped from V and 1 base from J, the junction kept 2 bases outside the gene matches. This CDR3 has 14 amino acids. The CDR3 coding sequence is TGTGCCAGCTCACGCGGGACAGGGAACACTGAAGCTTTCTTT. Its translation: CASSRGTGNTEAFF.